A single sample gave rise to the 31 T cell receptor beta chains below, sequenced in a study of T cell repertoires in cytomegalovirus infection. TCRdb re-called the reads through MiXCR, storing one row per CDR3 protein. The sample holds 680,000 or so distinct CDR3 sequences, 35% seen once. Sequencing used PBMCs. These receptors were taken from a human donor in good health (CMV status not recorded). Some clones in this sample may be carry-over from other donors' samples.

The J gene is TRBJ2-6, the V gene TRBV7-2; possibly TRBD1 or TRBD2 for D (5 bases each). V was pared by 1 base and J by 5 bases, with 6 bases between. The CDR3 length is 14 residues. Germline CDR1 and CDR2: SGHTA and FQGNSA. CDR3 sequence (DNA): TGTGCCAGCAGCTTAGGGGGGTGGGCCAACGTCCTGACTTTC. Its protein is CASSLGGWANVLTF.

In its sample, this clonotype was seen a few times. The gene calls are TRBV6-5 and TRBJ1-2; 10 bases are shared with TRBD1. Germline V gene data show CDR1 as MNHEY and CDR2 as SVGAGI. The V gene end was trimmed by 2 bases and the J gene end by 10 bases; junction bases not matched to a gene: 7. CDR3 size: 14 residues. This CDR3 reads CASSYLGQGILYTF. DNA for the CDR3: TGTGCCAGCAGTTACCTGGGACAGGGGATCCTCTACACCTTC.

This clonotype was detected only a few times. The rearrangement uses TRBV7-9 and TRBJ1-1; D not certain. Germline-derived CDR1 and CDR2 are SEHNR and FQNEAQ (reference sequence). This CDR3 contains 15 residues. The V end was cut by 5 bases, the J end by 4 bases, with 17 bases between. CDR3 region: CASSPRAQYPTEAFF. The DNA for the CDR3 is TGTGCCAGCAGCCCCCGGGCCCAATACCCCACTGAAGCTTTCTTT.

The J gene is TRBJ1-6, the V gene TRBV29-1, with 8 bases lining up with TRBD1. The trim removed 4 bases at V and 6 bases at J, leaving 5 bases unmatched. Germline CDR1 SQVTM, CDR2 ANQGSEA. The CDR3 loop spans 14 amino acids. In DNA form, the CDR3 reads TGCAGCGTTGCGACAGGGGTTAGTAATTCACCCCTCCACTTT. This gives the protein CSVATGVSNSPLHF.

This clonotype was picked up many times. This chain links TRBV7-2 with TRBJ1-6; TRBD1 matches 7 bases. There are 14 residues in the CDR3. Germline assignment: CDR1 SGHTA and CDR2 FQGNSA. V lost 2 bases to trimming and J lost 10 bases; unmatched junction nucleotides: 5. CDR3: CASSLLQGNSPLHF. CDR3 DNA: TGTGCCAGCAGCTTATTACAGGGGAACTCACCCCTCCACTTT.

J is TRBJ1-3 and V is TRBV6-5; 7 bases fit TRBD1. The V gene's germline CDR1 is MNHEY and CDR2 SVGAGI. The CDR3 runs to 16 residues. Trimming removed 0 bases from V and 4 bases from J; junction bases left unmatched: 6. The CDR3 spells CASSYSGGGKGNTIYF. CDR3 nucleotide sequence: TGTGCCAGCAGTTACTCTGGAGGGGGCAAGGGAAACACCATATATTTT.

In its sample, this clonotype was seen a few times. J is TRBJ2-2 and V is TRBV7-2; D call uncertain. Trimming left V 5 bases short and J 4 bases short, with 14 bases between. Germline CDR1 is SGHTA and CDR2 is FQGNSA. The CDR3 extends over 15 amino acids. The CDR3 protein is CASSPLLHSTGELFF. The CDR3 DNA is TGTGCCAGCAGCCCGCTACTACACAGCACCGGGGAGCTGTTTTTT.

This clonotype was recorded a few times. The genes are TRBV28 and TRBJ2-6, with D perhaps assigned TRBD1 or TRBD2 (5 bases each). Germline V gene data show CDR1 as MDHEN and CDR2 as SYDVKM. V lost 4 bases and J lost 1, with 17 bases in between. CDR3 length: 18 residues. For the CDR3, the DNA is TGTGCCAGCAGTTCGAGACGGGGCGCCCCGTCTGGGGCCAACGTCCTGACTTTC. Protein sequence: CASSSRRGAPSGANVLTF.

The J gene is TRBJ2-5, the V gene TRBV7-8; D gene unclear. V lost 0 bases to trimming and J lost 1 base, with 6 bases between them. CDR1 is SGHVS, CDR2 FQNEAQ, per germline. The CDR3 has 14 residues. The CDR3: CASSLAPVQETQYF. CDR3 nucleotides: TGTGCCAGCAGCTTAGCGCCAGTCCAAGAGACCCAGTACTTC.

The chain employs TRBV6-1 and TRBJ2-2; a weak D match, TRBD2 (5 bases). Germline lookup yields CDR1 MNHNS and CDR2 SASEGT. V was clipped by 5 bases and J by 5 bases, with 12 bases between them. The length of the CDR3 is 14 residues. CDR3 in DNA: TGTGCCAGCAGTACAGCGGTAGGGACCGGGGAGCTGTTTTTT. This sequence encodes CASSTAVGTGELFF.

CDR3 protein: CASSPGTANNQPQHF. Here the CDR3 DNA reads TGTGCCAGCAGCCCCGGGACAGCAAATAATCAGCCCCAGCATTTT. This sequence joins TRBV12-3 or TRBV12-4 and TRBJ1-5; 7 positions agree with TRBD1. This CDR3 contains 15 residues. The J segment lost 4 bases and the V segment lost 6 bases, leaving 9 bases of the junction unmatched.

The rearrangement uses TRBV27 and TRBJ2-1, with 11 bases aligning to TRBD2. V lost 5 bases to trimming and J lost 4 bases; unmatched junction nucleotides: 13. CDR1 and CDR2 from the germline V gene are MNHEY and SMNVEV (reference sequence). The CDR3 consists of 18 residues. CDR3 in DNA: TGTGCCAGCAGTCCCACCGAGGGACTAGCGGAGACTTACAATGAGCAGTTCTTC. It translates to CASSPTEGLAETYNEQFF.

This clonotype was seen only a few times. The V call is TRBV15, the J call TRBJ1-1; D is perhaps TRBD1 (6 bases). The germline gives CDR1 LNHNV, CDR2 YYDKDF (reference sequence). V was clipped by 9 bases and J by 0 bases, with 11 bases between them. The CDR3 extends over 13 amino acids. The CDR3 loop is CATNREMNTEAFF. As DNA, the CDR3 is TGTGCCACAAACAGGGAAATGAACACTGAAGCTTTCTTT.

This clonotype was recorded a few times. The chain uses TRBV28 and TRBJ2-5; D not certain. Trimming removed 5 bases at V and 2 bases at J, with 15 bases between. CDR3 length equals 15 residues. Germline V lookup: CDR1 MDHEN, CDR2 SYDVKM. CDR3 DNA: TGTGCCAGCAGTGGACCGGACGGCAATCAAGAGACCCAGTACTTC. It encodes CASSGPDGNQETQYF.

This clonotype showed up just once. At one end the junction does not follow the germline gene, possibly because of a read error. This sequence joins TRBV29-1 and TRBJ1-1; unclear D gene. The CDR3 covers 16 residues. Per germline, CDR1 SQVTM and CDR2 ANQGSEA. CDR3 amino acids: CSVEDLNRKGGTEALF. DNA of the CDR3: TGCAGCGTTGAAGATTTAAATAGGAAGGGAGGCACTGAAGCTCTCTTT.

This clonotype has a count of ten or more. The genes are TRBV4-1 and TRBJ1-1, with a possible D match to TRBD1 (5 bases). Per germline, CDR1 MGHRA and CDR2 YSYEKL. Trimming removed 5 bases at V and 4 bases at J, with 11 bases between. The CDR3 extends over 13 amino acids. The CDR3 DNA follows: TGCGCCAGCAGCTGGCCAGGGCGCACTGAAGCTTTCTTT. Translating it yields CASSWPGRTEAFF.

This clonotype has only a few counts. The V call is TRBV12-3 or TRBV12-4, the J call TRBJ2-5; 8 nucleotides match TRBD1. Trimming removed 0 bases from V and 4 bases from J; junction bases left unmatched: 4. The CDR3 covers 15 residues. CDR3 sequence: CASSLAGQGIETQYF. CDR3 bases: TGTGCCAGCAGTTTAGCAGGACAGGGAATAGAGACCCAGTACTTC.

The gene calls are TRBV7-2 and TRBJ2-5; D possibly corresponds to TRBD2 (5 bases). The CDR3 has 16 residues. Trimming stripped 4 bases from V and 5 bases from J, with 20 bases between. CDR1 is SGHTA, CDR2 FQGNSA, per germline. The CDR3 spells CASSSLGSGSRETQYF. CDR3 in DNA: TGTGCCAGCAGCTCCCTGGGGAGTGGTAGCCGGGAGACCCAGTACTTC. Using reference TRBV7-2 and TRBJ2-5 for the parts outside the CDR3, the full variable domain is GAGVSQSPSNKVTEKGKDVELRCDPISGHTALYWYRQSLGQGLEFLIYFQGNSAPDKSGLPSDRFSAERTGGSVSTLTIQRTQQEDSAVYLCASSSLGSGSRETQYFGPGTRLLVL.

The table lists this clonotype with many counts. The chain carries TRBV28 and TRBJ2-1; D possibly corresponds to TRBD1 (6 bases). The CDR3 covers 15 residues. The germline CDR1 and CDR2 sequences are MDHEN and SYDVKM. V lost 5 bases to trimming and J lost 9 bases, with 20 bases between them. The CDR3 spells CASSVQGKGVGEQFF. The CDR3 DNA follows: TGTGCCAGCAGTGTGCAAGGAAAGGGGGTAGGTGAGCAGTTCTTC.

The J gene is TRBJ2-7, the V gene TRBV6-5; perhaps D is TRBD1 or TRBD2 (5 bases each). This CDR3 has 14 residues. V lost 0 bases and J lost 4, with 10 bases in between. From germline, CDR1 is MNHEY and CDR2 SVGAGI. CDR3 DNA sequence: TGTGCCAGCAGTTACTCGAGGGGAGATTACGAGCAGTACTTC. This gives the protein CASSYSRGDYEQYF.

CDR3 residues: CASTVGQVGNQPQHF. The CDR3 DNA sequence: TGTGCCAGCACGGTAGGGCAGGTTGGTAATCAGCCCCAGCATTTT. This rearrangement joins TRBV2 to TRBJ1-5; D unclear. CDR3 length: 15 residues. The germline gives CDR1 SNHLY, CDR2 FYNNEI. V lost 7 bases, J lost 4 bases, and 17 bases lay in between.

This clonotype was recorded many times. V gene TRBV7-6 combines with J gene TRBJ1-6; 9 bases map to TRBD1. This CDR3 spans 15 amino acids. CDR1 and CDR2 from the germline V gene are SGHVS and FNYEAQ. Losses at the gene ends were 5 bases for V and 7 bases for J; bases not matched to a gene: 6. For the CDR3, the DNA is TGTGCCAGCAGCGAAGGACAGGGGCAAAATTCACCCCTCCACTTT. Its protein is CASSEGQGQNSPLHF. Together with reference TRBV7-6 and TRBJ1-6, the CDR3 gives the full variable domain: GAGVSQSPRYKVTKRGQDVALRCDPISGHVSLYWYRQALGQGPEFLTYFNYEAQQDKSGLPNDRFSAERPEGSISTLTIQRTEQRDSAMYRCASSEGQGQNSPLHFGNGTRLTVT.

The DNA of the CDR3 is TGTGCCAGTAGTTCTGGGCCGGGCTATGGCTACACCTTC. Its protein is CASSSGPGYGYTF. The chain couples TRBV19 to TRBJ1-2; D gene uncertain. Germline values: CDR1 LNHDA, CDR2 SQIVND (reference sequence). The V and J ends lost 5 bases and 4 bases respectively, with 11 bases between them. The CDR3 loop spans 13 amino acids.

The chain employs TRBV7-8 and TRBJ2-1, with TRBD2 matching 11 bases. Per germline, CDR1 SGHVS and CDR2 FQNEAQ. V shed 3 bases, J shed 4 bases, and the junction held 5 bases outside the gene matches. The CDR3 has 16 residues. DNA for the CDR3: TGTGCCAGCAGCTTGCAACTAGCGGGAGCGTACAATGAGCAGTTCTTC. Protein product: CASSLQLAGAYNEQFF.

The CDR3 loop reads CSARAASGRVLTQYF. The CDR3 DNA is TGCAGTGCTAGAGCGGCTAGCGGGAGGGTTTTGACCCAGTACTTC. The chain couples TRBV20-1 to TRBJ2-5, with 12 bases identical to TRBD2. CDR3 size: 15 residues. Germline V gene data show CDR1 as DFQATT and CDR2 as SNEGSKA (reference sequence). Unmatched junction bases numbered 7, after V lost 1 base and J lost 7 bases.

The V and J genes are TRBV7-3 and TRBJ2-7, with 10 bases lining up with TRBD1. From germline, CDR1 is SGHTA and CDR2 FQGTGA. Losses at the gene ends were 5 bases for V and 5 bases for J; bases not matched to a gene: 6. The CDR3 is 14 amino acids. CDR3 amino acids: CASSLDRGRHEQYF. CDR3 nucleotides: TGTGCCAGCAGCCTCGACAGGGGGCGCCACGAGCAGTACTTC.

The chain carries TRBV2 and TRBJ1-3; D call uncertain. Looked up from germline, CDR1 is SNHLY and CDR2 is FYNNEI. The V end was cut by 4 bases, the J end by 0 bases, with 13 bases between. CDR3 size: 16 residues. As DNA, the CDR3 is TGTGCCAGCAGTGTTTTAGGTCAGCCCTCTGGAAACACCATATATTTT. Its protein product is CASSVLGQPSGNTIYF.

The CDR3 nucleotides read TGTGCCAGCAGCCCAGCGGTGCGTCAGGACAATCAGCCCCAGCATTTT. Its translation is CASSPAVRQDNQPQHF. This chain connects TRBV7-2 to TRBJ1-5; D unresolved. The CDR3 runs 16 residues. CDR1 SGHTA and CDR2 FQGNSA come from the germline V gene. The ends were cut back, 5 bases at V and 3 bases at J, with 17 bases in the middle.

This clonotype showed up just a few times. V usage is TRBV19 and J usage is TRBJ1-1; D is unresolved. The CDR3 runs to 13 residues. The V gene's germline CDR1 is LNHDA and CDR2 SQIVND (reference sequence). The V and J ends lost 3 bases and 0 bases respectively, with 5 bases between them. CDR3 in DNA: TGTGCCAGTAGTATGGGCCTGAACACTGAAGCTTTCTTT. As protein: CASSMGLNTEAFF.

The chain links TRBV6-6 to TRBJ2-2; no clear D. The ends were cut back, 0 bases at V and 0 bases at J, with 11 bases in the middle. Germline V gene sequence: CDR1 MNHNY, CDR2 SVGAGI (reference sequence). The CDR3 is made up of 17 amino acids. The CDR3 DNA reads TGTGCCAGCAGTTACTCGAGTTCCACCGCGAACACCGGGGAGCTGTTTTTT. Amino acids: CASSYSSSTANTGELFF.

The CDR3: CASSNGQPNEQFF. The CDR3, as DNA: TGTGCCAGTAGCAATGGACAGCCCAATGAGCAGTTCTTC. The chain links TRBV19 to TRBJ2-1, with D tentatively TRBD1 (6 bases). Trimming left V 6 bases short and J 6 bases short, with 12 bases between. Per germline, CDR1 LNHDA and CDR2 SQIVND (reference sequence). CDR3 length: 13 residues.